This T cell receptor (beta chain) came from a study of blood T cell repertoires in COVID-19. Study as a whole: T cells, B-cell-depleted T cells, or PBMCs provided the cDNA or gDNA that served as material.

V was shortened by 8 bases and J by 4 bases, with 14 bases between the two germline ends. There are 13 residues in the CDR3. Germline V gene data show CDR1 as WSHSY and CDR2 as SAAADI. Methods used by the authors: Counts of nucleated cells, estimated from reference gene primer amplification, were obtained. Profiled with immunoSEQ multiplex PCR; TCRdb holds only in-frame clones, not every one. V and J calls plus clone size are reproduced from that table; the DNA served to infer D and trimming. This table holds approximately 40,000 clones, roughly 87% found once. The TCR originated in a man between 60 and 70 years old with acute or convalescent COVID-19. The V and J genes are TRBV10-2 and TRBJ1-1; D is ambiguous. The sequenced sample was peripheral blood. The chain's CDR3 is CASGRGFGTEAFF. The CDR3 bases are TGCGCCAGCGGAAGAGGCTTTGGCACTGAAGCTTTCTTT.